Listed below are T cell receptor beta chains from one sample, sequenced in a study of blood T cell repertoires in COVID-19. Only in-frame clones appear in the TCRdb table, and some are missing; sequencing was by immunoSEQ multiplex PCR. This sample has 180,000 or so clones, with around 82% found just once. The material sequenced was peripheral blood. The receptor source for this set is a human donor with acute or convalescent COVID-19. The donor label of this sample is uncertain. Both conserved end residues are part of each CDR3. A D gene is named only where the DNA matches it firmly. For some rows the clone size is stated as once, few or many, or as a class when expanded; others skip it.

v_gene: TRBV4-1
abundance: -
d_gene: -
j_gene: TRBJ2-7
CDR3nt: TGCGCCAGCAGCCAAGGTGGCAGGACCTACGAGCAGTACTTC
CDR3aa: CASSQGGRTYEQYF

v_gene: TRBV19
abundance: -
d_gene: -
j_gene: TRBJ1-5
CDR3nt: TGTGCCAGTACCACCGCGCCAAATCAGCCCCAGCATTTT
CDR3aa: CASTTAPNQPQHF

v_gene: TRBV23-1
abundance: -
d_gene: -
j_gene: TRBJ2-2
CDR3nt: TGCGCCAGCAGTCGACACCACAAGGACACCGGGGAGCTGTTTTTT
CDR3aa: CASSRHHKDTGELFF

v_gene: TRBV13
abundance: once
d_gene: -
j_gene: TRBJ2-3
CDR3nt: TGTGCCAGCAGCAACCGACAGCTCACAGATACGCAGTATTTT
CDR3aa: CASSNRQLTDTQYF

v_gene: TRBV10-1
abundance: once
d_gene: -
j_gene: TRBJ1-5
CDR3nt: TGCGCCAGCAGTGAAGCAGGGAATCAGCCCCAGCATTTT
CDR3aa: CASSEAGNQPQHF

v_gene: TRBV30
abundance: -
d_gene: -
j_gene: TRBJ2-2
CDR3nt: TGTGCCTGGAGTCCGAGGGGGGGGGAGCTGTTTTTT
CDR3aa: CAWSPRGGELFF

v_gene: TRBV5-1
abundance: -
d_gene: TRBD1
j_gene: TRBJ2-2
CDR3nt: TGCGCCAGCACCCACTTAGTTGGACAGGGGAACACCGGGGAGCTGTTTTTT
CDR3aa: CASTHLVGQGNTGELFF

v_gene: TRBV30
abundance: -
d_gene: -
j_gene: TRBJ2-5
CDR3nt: TGTGCCTGGAGTGTAGCGGAGGGGACCCAGTACTTC
CDR3aa: CAWSVAEGTQYF

v_gene: TRBV3-1/TRBV3-2
abundance: -
d_gene: TRBD2
j_gene: TRBJ2-7
CDR3nt: TGTGCCAGCAGCCAAGGGGGGGGGTACGAGCAGTACTTC
CDR3aa: CASSQGGGYEQYF

v_gene: TRBV19
abundance: -
d_gene: -
j_gene: TRBJ2-2
CDR3nt: TGTGCCAGTAGTATTCGCGGAGGGAACACCGGGGAGCTGTTTTTT
CDR3aa: CASSIRGGNTGELFF

v_gene: TRBV30
abundance: -
d_gene: -
j_gene: TRBJ2-4
CDR3nt: TGTGCCTGGAGTGGAGTAGCCAAAAACATTCAGTACTTC
CDR3aa: CAWSGVAKNIQYF

v_gene: TRBV2
abundance: -
d_gene: -
j_gene: TRBJ1-5
CDR3nt: TGTGCCAGCAGACAACAGGCGGCTCAGCCCCAGCATTTT
CDR3aa: CASRQQAAQPQHF

v_gene: TRBV15
abundance: -
d_gene: -
j_gene: TRBJ1-2
CDR3nt: TGTGCCACCAGCCGGCCCACCTCACACGGGGGCTACACCTTC
CDR3aa: CATSRPTSHGGYTF

v_gene: TRBV2
abundance: -
d_gene: -
j_gene: TRBJ1-2
CDR3nt: TGTGCCAGCAGTGAAAGGTCGGTCCGGAGCTATGGCTACACCTTC
CDR3aa: CASSERSVRSYGYTF

v_gene: TRBV7-3
abundance: -
d_gene: TRBD2
j_gene: TRBJ2-7
CDR3nt: TGTGCCAGCAGCTCCCTTGGAGCGGGAGGGCCTGAGCAGTACTTC
CDR3aa: CASSSLGAGGPEQYF

v_gene: TRBV2
abundance: -
d_gene: TRBD2
j_gene: TRBJ2-7
CDR3nt: TGTGCCAGCAGAAATGGGGCAGCTACTAGCGGACCCTACGAGCAGTACTTC
CDR3aa: CASRNGAATSGPYEQYF

v_gene: TRBV15
abundance: -
d_gene: TRBD2
j_gene: TRBJ2-1
CDR3nt: TGTGCCACCAGCAGAGGGAGTATCGCGGGAGAATACAATGAGCAGTTCTTC
CDR3aa: CATSRGSIAGEYNEQFF

v_gene: TRBV20-1
abundance: -
d_gene: -
j_gene: TRBJ2-3
CDR3nt: TGCAGTGCTAGTGCGACACACCGACGCACAGATACGCAGTATTTT
CDR3aa: CSASATHRRTDTQYF

v_gene: TRBV6-5
abundance: few
d_gene: -
j_gene: TRBJ1-3
CDR3nt: TGTGCCAGCATCCAAGGACAGCACTCTGGAAACACCATATATTTT
CDR3aa: CASIQGQHSGNTIYF

v_gene: TRBV3-1/TRBV3-2
abundance: -
d_gene: TRBD2
j_gene: TRBJ2-1
CDR3nt: TGTGCCAGCAGCCATACTAGCGGTCCGCTCTCCCCTGAGCAGTTCTTC
CDR3aa: CASSHTSGPLSPEQFF

v_gene: TRBV4-2
abundance: once
d_gene: TRBD1
j_gene: TRBJ2-1
CDR3nt: TGTGCCAGCAGCCAAGGATCTGGATCCCCGGCAGGGGGCTTAAAAAGCTCCTACAATGAGCAGTTCTTC
CDR3aa: CASSQGSGSPAGGLKSSYNEQFF

v_gene: TRBV28
abundance: -
d_gene: -
j_gene: TRBJ2-2
CDR3nt: TGTGCCAGCAGCCTCCGGACTGACAACACCGGGGAGCTGTTTTTT
CDR3aa: CASSLRTDNTGELFF

v_gene: TRBV3-1/TRBV3-2
abundance: -
d_gene: -
j_gene: TRBJ2-1
CDR3nt: TGTGCCAGCAGCCGGCGGGGGCCGTTTTTCAATGAGCAGTTCTTC
CDR3aa: CASSRRGPFFNEQFF

v_gene: TRBV9
abundance: -
d_gene: TRBD1
j_gene: TRBJ2-2
CDR3nt: TGTGCCAGCAGCGTGTTACAGGGGGCCGGCACCGGGGAGCTGTTTTTT
CDR3aa: CASSVLQGAGTGELFF

v_gene: TRBV19
abundance: -
d_gene: TRBD2
j_gene: TRBJ2-4
CDR3nt: TGTGCCAGTAGTGCGGGACTAGCGGGATCTCAATACATTCAGTACTTC
CDR3aa: CASSAGLAGSQYIQYF

v_gene: TRBV3-1/TRBV3-2
abundance: -
d_gene: TRBD2
j_gene: TRBJ2-5
CDR3nt: TGTGCCAGCAGCCAAGATTTGAGCGGGAGGTCAGTAGAGACCCAGTACTTC
CDR3aa: CASSQDLSGRSVETQYF

v_gene: TRBV9
abundance: -
d_gene: TRBD2
j_gene: TRBJ2-1
CDR3nt: TGTGCCAGCAGCGTAGGCCCTAGCGGGGGCCTCTCCTACAATGAGCAGTTCTTC
CDR3aa: CASSVGPSGGLSYNEQFF

v_gene: TRBV20-1
abundance: -
d_gene: -
j_gene: TRBJ2-3
CDR3nt: TGCAGTGCTAGAGCGGGAGTTGAGCAGTATTTT
CDR3aa: CSARAGVEQYF

v_gene: TRBV11-3
abundance: -
d_gene: -
j_gene: TRBJ2-3
CDR3nt: TGTGCCAGCAGCTCCGACTCTTATAGCACAGATACGCAGTATTTT
CDR3aa: CASSSDSYSTDTQYF

v_gene: TRBV9
abundance: -
d_gene: -
j_gene: TRBJ2-1
CDR3nt: TGTGCCAGCAGCGGAAACCCTACGGGGGTGAATGAGCAGTTCTTC
CDR3aa: CASSGNPTGVNEQFF

v_gene: TRBV19
abundance: -
d_gene: TRBD1
j_gene: TRBJ1-2
CDR3nt: TGTGCCAGTAGTATCGACAGGGCTTTATATGGCTACACCTTC
CDR3aa: CASSIDRALYGYTF

v_gene: TRBV6-6
abundance: once
d_gene: -
j_gene: TRBJ2-7
CDR3nt: TGTGCCAGCAGTTACCCCGACATCTACGAGCAGTACTTC
CDR3aa: CASSYPDIYEQYF

v_gene: TRBV2
abundance: -
d_gene: TRBD2
j_gene: TRBJ2-5
CDR3nt: TGTGCCAGCAAAGGGACTATTCGGACCCAGTACTTC
CDR3aa: CASKGTIRTQYF

v_gene: TRBV18
abundance: -
d_gene: -
j_gene: TRBJ1-3
CDR3nt: TGTGCCAGCTCACCACCGGTACAGTTCTCTGGAAACACCATATATTTT
CDR3aa: CASSPPVQFSGNTIYF

v_gene: TRBV7-3
abundance: -
d_gene: TRBD2
j_gene: TRBJ2-3
CDR3nt: TGTGCCAGCAGCTTAATGCCAGCGGGGGGGCGTGATACGCAGTATTTT
CDR3aa: CASSLMPAGGRDTQYF

v_gene: TRBV3-1/TRBV3-2
abundance: -
d_gene: -
j_gene: TRBJ2-7
CDR3nt: TGTGCCAGCAGCCAGGGGCAGGCCTACTGGGAGCAGTACTTC
CDR3aa: CASSQGQAYWEQYF

v_gene: TRBV19
abundance: -
d_gene: TRBD2
j_gene: TRBJ2-7
CDR3nt: TGTGCCAACACTCCACATACTCCGGGACTAGCGGAGTGGACTTACGAGCAGTACTTC
CDR3aa: CANTPHTPGLAEWTYEQYF

v_gene: TRBV5-1
abundance: -
d_gene: -
j_gene: TRBJ1-4
CDR3nt: TGCGCCAGCAGCCTGGCCACAGAAGAAAAACTGTTTTTT
CDR3aa: CASSLATEEKLFF

v_gene: TRBV28
abundance: -
d_gene: -
j_gene: TRBJ2-7
CDR3nt: TGTGCCAGCAGTTTATTAATGGGAGGGGGCTACGAGCAGTACTTC
CDR3aa: CASSLLMGGGYEQYF

v_gene: TRBV6-1
abundance: -
d_gene: -
j_gene: TRBJ1-1
CDR3nt: TGTGCCAGCAGTGAAGGGGAGACTGAAGCTTTCTTT
CDR3aa: CASSEGETEAFF

v_gene: TRBV5-1
abundance: -
d_gene: TRBD2
j_gene: TRBJ2-3
CDR3nt: TGCGCCAGCAGCTTGGGGACTAGCAGCAGCACAGATACGCAGTATTTT
CDR3aa: CASSLGTSSSTDTQYF

v_gene: TRBV28
abundance: -
d_gene: TRBD1
j_gene: TRBJ1-2
CDR3nt: TGTGCGAGCACGTTTGACAGGGGAGGGACTGGCTACACCTTC
CDR3aa: CASTFDRGGTGYTF

v_gene: TRBV7-9
abundance: -
d_gene: TRBD1
j_gene: TRBJ1-5
CDR3nt: TGTGCCAGCAGCTGGACCGGGACAGAAAATCAGCCCCAGCATTTT
CDR3aa: CASSWTGTENQPQHF